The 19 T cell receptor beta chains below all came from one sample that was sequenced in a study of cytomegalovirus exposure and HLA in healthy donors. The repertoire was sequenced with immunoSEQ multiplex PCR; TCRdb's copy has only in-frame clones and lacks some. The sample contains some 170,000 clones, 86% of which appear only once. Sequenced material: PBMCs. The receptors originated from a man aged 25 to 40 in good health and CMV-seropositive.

Here the CDR3 DNA reads TGTGCCAGCAGCGGAGGGGGATCCTATAATTCACCCCTCCACTTT. Amino acids: CASSGGGSYNSPLHF. The chain combines TRBV7-2 with TRBJ1-6; possible D gene TRBD1, 6 bases. V lost 5 bases, J lost 1 base, and 9 bases lay in between. The germline gives CDR1 SGHTA, CDR2 FQGNSA. This CDR3 spans 15 amino acids.

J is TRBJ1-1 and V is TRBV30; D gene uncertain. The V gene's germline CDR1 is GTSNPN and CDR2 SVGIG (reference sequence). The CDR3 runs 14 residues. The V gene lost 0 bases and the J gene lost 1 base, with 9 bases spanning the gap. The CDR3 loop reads CAWSVITPNTEAFF. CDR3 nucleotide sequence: TGTGCCTGGAGTGTAATAACCCCGAACACTGAAGCTTTCTTT.

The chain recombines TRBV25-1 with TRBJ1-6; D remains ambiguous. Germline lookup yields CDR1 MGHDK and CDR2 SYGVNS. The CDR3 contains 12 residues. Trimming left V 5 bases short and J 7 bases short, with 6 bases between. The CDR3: CASSLGNSPLHF. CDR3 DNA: TGTGCCAGCAGTCTCGGAAATTCACCCCTCCACTTT.

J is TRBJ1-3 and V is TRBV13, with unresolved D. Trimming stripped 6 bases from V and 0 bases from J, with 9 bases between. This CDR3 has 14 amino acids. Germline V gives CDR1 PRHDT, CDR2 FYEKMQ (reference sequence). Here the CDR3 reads CASSLLLSGNTIYF. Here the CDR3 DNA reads TGTGCCAGCAGTTTACTTCTCTCTGGAAACACCATATATTTT.

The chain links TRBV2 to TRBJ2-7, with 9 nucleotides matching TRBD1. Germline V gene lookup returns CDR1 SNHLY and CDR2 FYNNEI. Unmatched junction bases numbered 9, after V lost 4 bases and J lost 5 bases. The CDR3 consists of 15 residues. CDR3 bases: TGTGCCAGCAGTGGCCGGGACAGGGATTCCCACGAGCAGTACTTC. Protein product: CASSGRDRDSHEQYF. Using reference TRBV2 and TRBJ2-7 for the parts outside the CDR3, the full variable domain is EPEVTQTPSHQVTQMGQEVILRCVPISNHLYFYWYRQILGQKVEFLVSFYNNEISEKSEIFDDQFSVERPDGSNFTLKIRSTKLEDSAMYFCASSGRDRDSHEQYFGPGTRLTVT.

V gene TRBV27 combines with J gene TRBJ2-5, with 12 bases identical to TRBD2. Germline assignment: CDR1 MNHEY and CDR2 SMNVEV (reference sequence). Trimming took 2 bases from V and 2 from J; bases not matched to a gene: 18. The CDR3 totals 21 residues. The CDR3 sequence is CASSLGGLAGTDIAGQETQYF. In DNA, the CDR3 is TGTGCCAGCAGTTTAGGAGGACTAGCGGGGACCGACATAGCGGGGCAAGAGACCCAGTACTTC.

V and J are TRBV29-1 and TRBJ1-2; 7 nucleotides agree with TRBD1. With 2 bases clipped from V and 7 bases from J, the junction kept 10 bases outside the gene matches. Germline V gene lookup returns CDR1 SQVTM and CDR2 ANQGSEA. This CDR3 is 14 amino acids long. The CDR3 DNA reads TGCAGCGTTGAATTCGACAGGGTGGAATTTGGCTACACCTTC. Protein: CSVEFDRVEFGYTF. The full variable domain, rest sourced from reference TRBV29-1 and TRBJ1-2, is SAVISQKPSRDICQRGTSLTIQCQVDSQVTMMFWYRQQPGQSLTLIATANQGSEATYESGFVIDKFPISRPNLTFSTLTVSNMSPEDSSIYLCSVEFDRVEFGYTFGSGTRLTVV.

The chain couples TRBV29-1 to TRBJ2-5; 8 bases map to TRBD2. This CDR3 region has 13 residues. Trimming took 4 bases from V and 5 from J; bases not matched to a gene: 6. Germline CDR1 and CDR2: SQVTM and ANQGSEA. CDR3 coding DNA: TGCAGCGTTGTCGCGGGGGGCGGGGAGACCCAGTACTTC. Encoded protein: CSVVAGGGETQYF.

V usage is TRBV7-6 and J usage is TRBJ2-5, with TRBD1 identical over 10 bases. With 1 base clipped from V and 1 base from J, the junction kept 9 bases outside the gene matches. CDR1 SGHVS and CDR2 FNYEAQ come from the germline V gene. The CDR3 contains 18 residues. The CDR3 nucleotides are TGTGCCAGCAGCTTAGACGGGACAGGGGCCCCTTCCCAAGAGACCCAGTACTTC. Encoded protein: CASSLDGTGAPSQETQYF.

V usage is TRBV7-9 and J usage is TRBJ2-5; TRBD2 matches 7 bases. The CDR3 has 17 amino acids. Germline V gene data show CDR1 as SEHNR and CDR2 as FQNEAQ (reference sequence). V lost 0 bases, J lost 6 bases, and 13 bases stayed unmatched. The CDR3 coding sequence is TGTGCCAGCAGCTTAGCCGGTGACGGGAGGCTGTCGCAGACCCAGTACTTC. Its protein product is CASSLAGDGRLSQTQYF.

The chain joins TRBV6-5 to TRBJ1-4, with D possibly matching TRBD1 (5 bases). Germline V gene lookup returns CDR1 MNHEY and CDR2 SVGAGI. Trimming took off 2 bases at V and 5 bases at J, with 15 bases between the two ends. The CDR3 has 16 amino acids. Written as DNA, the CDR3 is TGTGCCAGCAGTTACACTTTGGACATCGTGAATGAAAAACTGTTTTTT. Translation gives CASSYTLDIVNEKLFF.

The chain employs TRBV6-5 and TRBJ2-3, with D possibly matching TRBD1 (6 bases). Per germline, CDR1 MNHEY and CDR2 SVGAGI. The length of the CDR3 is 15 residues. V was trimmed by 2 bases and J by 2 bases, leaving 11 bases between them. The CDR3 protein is CASSYGDINTDTQYF. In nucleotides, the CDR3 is TGTGCCAGCAGTTACGGGGACATCAACACAGATACGCAGTATTTT.

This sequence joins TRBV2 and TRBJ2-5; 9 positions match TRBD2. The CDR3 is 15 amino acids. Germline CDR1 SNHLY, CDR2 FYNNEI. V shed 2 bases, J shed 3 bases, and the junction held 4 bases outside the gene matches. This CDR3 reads CASSESGLAEETQYF. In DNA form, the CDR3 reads TGTGCCAGCAGTGAATCGGGACTAGCCGAAGAGACCCAGTACTTC. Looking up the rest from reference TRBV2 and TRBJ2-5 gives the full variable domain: EPEVTQTPSHQVTQMGQEVILRCVPISNHLYFYWYRQILGQKVEFLVSFYNNEISEKSEIFDDQFSVERPDGSNFTLKIRSTKLEDSAMYFCASSESGLAEETQYFGPGTRLLVL.

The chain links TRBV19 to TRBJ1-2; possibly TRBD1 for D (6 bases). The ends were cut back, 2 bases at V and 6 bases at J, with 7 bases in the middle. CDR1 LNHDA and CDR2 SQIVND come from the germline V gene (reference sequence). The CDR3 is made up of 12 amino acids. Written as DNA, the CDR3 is TGTGCCAGTAGTATAAGACAGGATGGCTACACCTTC. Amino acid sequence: CASSIRQDGYTF.

CDR3 region: CSVRGLGSYEQYF. The CDR3 DNA sequence: TGCAGCGTGAGGGGACTTGGGTCCTACGAGCAGTACTTC. The chain uses TRBV29-1 and TRBJ2-7; D perhaps matches TRBD2 (6 bases). The V end lost 6 bases, the J end lost 1 base, and 13 bases lay between the germline ends. CDR1 and CDR2 (germline): SQVTM, ANQGSEA. The CDR3 runs to 13 residues.

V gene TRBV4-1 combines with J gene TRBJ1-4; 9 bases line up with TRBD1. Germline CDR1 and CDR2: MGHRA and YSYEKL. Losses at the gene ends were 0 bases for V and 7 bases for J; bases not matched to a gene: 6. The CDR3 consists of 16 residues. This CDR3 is CASSQDGTGRLEKLFF. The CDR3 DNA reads TGCGCCAGCAGCCAAGATGGGACAGGGAGACTTGAAAAACTGTTTTTT.

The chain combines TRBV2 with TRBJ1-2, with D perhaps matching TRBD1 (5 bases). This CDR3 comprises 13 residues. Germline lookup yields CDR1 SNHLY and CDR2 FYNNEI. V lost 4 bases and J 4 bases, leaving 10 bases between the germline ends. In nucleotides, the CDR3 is TGTGCCAGCAGTGTCTTAGACAGCTATGGCTACACCTTC. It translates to CASSVLDSYGYTF.

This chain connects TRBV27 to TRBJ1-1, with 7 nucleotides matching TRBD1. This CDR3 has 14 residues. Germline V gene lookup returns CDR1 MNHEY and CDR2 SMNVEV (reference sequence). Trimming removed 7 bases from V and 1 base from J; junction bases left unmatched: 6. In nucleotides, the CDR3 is TGTGCCAGCATCTACAGGGGCCGGAACACTGAAGCTTTCTTT. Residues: CASIYRGRNTEAFF.

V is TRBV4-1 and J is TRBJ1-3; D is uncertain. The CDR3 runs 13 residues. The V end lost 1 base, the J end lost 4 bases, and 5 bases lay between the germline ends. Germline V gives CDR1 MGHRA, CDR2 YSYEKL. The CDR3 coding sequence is TGCGCCAGCAGCCAAGGATACGGAAACACCATATATTTT. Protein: CASSQGYGNTIYF.